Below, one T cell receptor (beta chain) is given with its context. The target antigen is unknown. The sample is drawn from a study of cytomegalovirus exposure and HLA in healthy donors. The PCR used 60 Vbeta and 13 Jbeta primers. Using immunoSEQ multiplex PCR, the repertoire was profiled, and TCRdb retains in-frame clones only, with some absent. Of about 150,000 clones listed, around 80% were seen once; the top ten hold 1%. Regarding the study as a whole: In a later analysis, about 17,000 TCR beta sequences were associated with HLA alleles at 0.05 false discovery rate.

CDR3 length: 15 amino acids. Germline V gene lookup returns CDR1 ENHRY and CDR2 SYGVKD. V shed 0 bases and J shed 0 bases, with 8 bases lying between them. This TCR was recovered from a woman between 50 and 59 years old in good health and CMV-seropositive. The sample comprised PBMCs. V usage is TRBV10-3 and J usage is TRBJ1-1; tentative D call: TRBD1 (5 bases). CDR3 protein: CAISESQDLNTEAFF. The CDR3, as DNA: TGTGCCATCAGTGAGTCACAGGATTTGAACACTGAAGCTTTCTTT.